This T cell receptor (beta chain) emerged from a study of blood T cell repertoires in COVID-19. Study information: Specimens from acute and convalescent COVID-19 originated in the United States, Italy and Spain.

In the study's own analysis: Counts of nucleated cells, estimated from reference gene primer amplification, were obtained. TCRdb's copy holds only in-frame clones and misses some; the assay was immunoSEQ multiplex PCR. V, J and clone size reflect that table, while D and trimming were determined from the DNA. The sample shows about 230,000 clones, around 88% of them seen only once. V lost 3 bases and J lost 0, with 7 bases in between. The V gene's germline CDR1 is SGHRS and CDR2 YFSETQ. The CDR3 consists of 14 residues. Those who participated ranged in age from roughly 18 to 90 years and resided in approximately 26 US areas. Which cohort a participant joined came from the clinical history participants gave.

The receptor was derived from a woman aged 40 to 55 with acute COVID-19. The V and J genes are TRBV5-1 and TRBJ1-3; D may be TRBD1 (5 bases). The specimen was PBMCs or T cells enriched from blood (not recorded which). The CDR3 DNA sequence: TGCGCCAGCAGCTCTCAGGGCTCTGGAAACACCATATATTTT. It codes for CASSSQGSGNTIYF.